This TCR beta chain was recorded in a study of cytomegalovirus exposure and HLA in healthy donors. Points from the study as a whole: Researchers reported that a few CMV-associated chains were confirmed in vitro as CMV antigen-specific.

For this clone: Its antigen remains unidentified.

The repertoire was sequenced with immunoSEQ multiplex PCR; TCRdb's copy has only in-frame clones and lacks some. The table has some 170,000 clones, about 89% seen once. Germline CDR1 is LNHDA and CDR2 is SQIVND (reference sequence). CDR3 length equals 14 residues. V shed 3 bases and J shed 4 bases, with 11 bases lying between them. Sample: PBMCs. This clonotype was sampled from a man aged 25 to 40 in good health and CMV-seropositive. This chain uses TRBV19 with TRBJ2-3; a possible D gene is TRBD2 (7 bases). The CDR3 sequence is CASSIGGGADTQYF. The DNA for the CDR3 is TGTGCCAGTAGTATCGGCGGGGGCGCAGATACGCAGTATTTT. Variable domain in full (rest from reference TRBV19 and TRBJ2-3): DGGITQSPKYLFRKEGQNVTLSCEQNLNHDAMYWYRQDPGQGLRLIYYSQIVNDFQKGDIAEGYSVSREKKESFPLTVTSAQKNPTAFYLCASSIGGGADTQYFGPGTRLTVL.